In this sample, the clone carrying this T cell receptor beta chain turned up once. The antigen is not known. This entry belongs to a study of graft-versus-host responses after intestinal transplantation. Produced via immunoSEQ multiplex PCR; TCRdb's table is partial and in-frame only. This table holds about 29,000 clones, roughly nine tenths found once. This CDR3 comprises 17 residues. Germline CDR1 SGHAT, CDR2 FQNNGV. V dropped 5 bases and J dropped 8 bases, with 25 bases sitting between them. Overall study results and limits: Peak circulating GvH clone levels were associated with early post-transplant HvG declines. Some GvH clones were seen earlier in gut or blood, suggesting intestinal origin.

The TCR was taken from a human patient who received an intestinal transplant, so some T cells may come from the graft donor. Sequenced here: PBMCs, sampled about 420 days after intestinal transplantation. The chain combines TRBV11-2 with TRBJ2-1; perhaps D is TRBD1 or TRBD2 (5 bases each). Here the CDR3 DNA reads TGTGCCAGCAGCGCTTCTTTGCCGGGGCGCCCGGGCCATGAGCAGTTCTTC. This encodes CASSASLPGRPGHEQFF.